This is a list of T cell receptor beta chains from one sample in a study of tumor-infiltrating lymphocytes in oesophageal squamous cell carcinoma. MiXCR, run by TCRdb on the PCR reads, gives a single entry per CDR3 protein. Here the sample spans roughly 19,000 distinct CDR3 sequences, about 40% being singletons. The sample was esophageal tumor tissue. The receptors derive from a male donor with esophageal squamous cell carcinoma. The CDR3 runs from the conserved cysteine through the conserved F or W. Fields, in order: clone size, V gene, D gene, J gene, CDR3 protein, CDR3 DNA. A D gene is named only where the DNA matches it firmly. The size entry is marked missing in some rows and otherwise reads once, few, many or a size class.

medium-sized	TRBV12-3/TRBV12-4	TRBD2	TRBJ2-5	CASSLGVDSGRAGTQYF	TGTGCCAGCAGTTTAGGGGTGGATAGCGGGAGAGCGGGGACCCAGTACTTC
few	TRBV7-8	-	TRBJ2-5	CASSLIGGRPQETQYF	TGTGCCAGCAGCTTAATCGGGGGCAGGCCCCAAGAGACCCAGTACTTC
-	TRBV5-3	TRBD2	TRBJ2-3	CASSLGLAGRADTQYF	TGTGCCAGCAGTCTCGGACTAGCGGGGCGCGCAGATACGCAGTATTTT
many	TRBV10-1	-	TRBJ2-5	CASSRQAQETQYF	TGCGCCAGCAGTCGGCAAGCCCAAGAGACCCAGTACTTC
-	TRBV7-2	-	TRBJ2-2	CASSLARTNTGELFF	TGTGCCAGCAGCTTAGCCAGGACGAACACCGGGGAGCTGTTTTTT
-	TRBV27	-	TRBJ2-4	CASSPQGKNIQYF	TGTGCCAGCAGTCCCCAGGGCAAAAACATTCAGTACTTC
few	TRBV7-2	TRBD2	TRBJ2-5	CASSLLTSGKETQYF	TGTGCCAGCAGCTTATTGACTAGCGGGAAGGAGACCCAGTACTTC
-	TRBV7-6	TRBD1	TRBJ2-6	CASSYRPRTGERFTPPLRF	TGTGCCAGCAGCTACCGTCCCCGGACAGGGGAACGATTCACCCCTCCACTTCGGTTC
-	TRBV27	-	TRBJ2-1	CASTDTYYNEQFF	TGTGCCAGCACGGACACCTACTACAATGAGCAGTTCTTC
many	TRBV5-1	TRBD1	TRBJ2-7	CASSFRDRAYEQYF	TGCGCCAGCAGCTTTCGGGACAGGGCCTACGAGCAGTACTTC
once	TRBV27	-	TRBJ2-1	CASSLLGSQFF	TGTGCCAGCAGTTTACTTGGGTCGCAGTTCTTC
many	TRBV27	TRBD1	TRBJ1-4	CASSSQGLGEKLFF	TGTGCCAGCAGTTCACAGGGGCTTGGTGAAAAACTGTTTTTT
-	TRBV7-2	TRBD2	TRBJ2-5	CASSPELAGVYNEQYF	TGTGCCAGCAGCCCCGAACTAGCGGGAGTTTACAATGAGCAGTACTTC
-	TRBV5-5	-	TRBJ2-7	CASSPNTEQYF	TGTGCCAGCAGCCCAAACACCGAGCAGTACTTC
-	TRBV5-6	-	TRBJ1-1	CASSSFREAPAFF	TGTGCCAGCAGCTCTTTCCGCGAGGCACCGGCTTTCTTT